Reported below is one T cell receptor beta chain. Antigen: not known. One end of the junction does not line up with germline, which may come from a read error. The source of the sample is a study of blood T cells in healthy people across ages. Next came a second PCR, run for about 7 to 12 cycles, which used a sample-barcoded 5' primer along with a J-beta primer mix. Researchers report that a template-switch adaptor with 12 random nucleotides tagged each cDNA molecule. One entry per CDR3 protein, called by TCRdb with MiXCR from the 5' RACE reads. The sample lists about 1.7 million distinct CDR3 sequences, roughly 28% occurring once. The CDR3 loop spans 13 amino acids. Germline V CDR1 and CDR2: WNHNN, SYGVQD (reference sequence). General study findings and limits: Age showed a roughly linear inverse relationship with TCR beta diversity per million T cells. Changes seen in expanded clonotypes were possibly confounded by donor CMV status left unknown.

The genes are TRBV10-1 and TRBJ2-1; no clear D gene. Sequencing was carried out using blood. The sequence derives from a woman between 25 and 40 years old in good health. Written as DNA, the CDR3 is TGCGCCAGCAGTGAAGGCTCCCACAATGAGCAGTTCTTC. Amino acid sequence: CASSEGSHNEQFF.